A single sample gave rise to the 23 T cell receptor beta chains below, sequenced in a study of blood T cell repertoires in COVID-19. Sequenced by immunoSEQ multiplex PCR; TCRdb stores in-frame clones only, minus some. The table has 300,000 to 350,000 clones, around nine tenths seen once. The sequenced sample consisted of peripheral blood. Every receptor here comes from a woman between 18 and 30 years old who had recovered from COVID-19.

CDR3 protein: CASSLRPLGRGNTEAFF. The CDR3 DNA sequence: TGTGCCAGCAGCTTGAGGCCTTTGGGGCGTGGGAACACTGAAGCTTTCTTT. The chain carries TRBV5-6 and TRBJ1-1; a weak D match, TRBD1 (5 bases). Per germline, CDR1 SGHDT and CDR2 YYEEEE. This CDR3 is built from 17 residues. V lost 1 base and J 1 base, leaving 17 bases between the germline ends.

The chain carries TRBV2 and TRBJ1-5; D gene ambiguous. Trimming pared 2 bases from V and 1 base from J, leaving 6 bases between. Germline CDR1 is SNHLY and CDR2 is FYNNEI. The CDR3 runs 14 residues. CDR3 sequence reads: CASSERRSNQPQHF. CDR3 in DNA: TGTGCCAGCAGTGAACGCCGGAGCAATCAGCCCCAGCATTTT.

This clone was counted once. The CDR3 loop is CASSETGVGGETQYF. The CDR3 nucleotides are TGCGCCAGCAGTGAGACGGGGGTAGGAGGAGAGACCCAGTACTTC. J is TRBJ2-5 and V is TRBV10-1; tentative D call: TRBD2 (6 bases). Germline CDR1 WNHNN, CDR2 SYGVQD (reference sequence). This CDR3 has 15 amino acids. V was trimmed by 2 bases and J by 4 bases, leaving 14 bases between them.

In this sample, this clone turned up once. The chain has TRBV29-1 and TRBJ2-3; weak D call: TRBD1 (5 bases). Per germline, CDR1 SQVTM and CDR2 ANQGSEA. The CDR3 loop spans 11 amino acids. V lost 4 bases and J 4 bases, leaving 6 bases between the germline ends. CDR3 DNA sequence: TGCAGCGTTGGGGGCGCAGATACGCAGTATTTT. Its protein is CSVGGADTQYF.

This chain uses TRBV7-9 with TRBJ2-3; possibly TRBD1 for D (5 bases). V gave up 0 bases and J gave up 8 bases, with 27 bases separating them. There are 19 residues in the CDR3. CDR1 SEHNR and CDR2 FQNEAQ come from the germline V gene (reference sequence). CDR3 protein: CASSLASTGKGSWVGTQYF. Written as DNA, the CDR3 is TGTGCCAGCAGCTTAGCTAGCACCGGAAAGGGGTCCTGGGTTGGTACGCAGTATTTT.

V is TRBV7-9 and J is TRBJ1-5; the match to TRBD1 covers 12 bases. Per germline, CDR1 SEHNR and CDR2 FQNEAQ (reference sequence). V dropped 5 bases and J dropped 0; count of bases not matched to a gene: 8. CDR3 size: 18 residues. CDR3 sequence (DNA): TGTGCCAGCAGCCGCGGGACAGGGGGCCCATATAGCAATCAGCCCCAGCATTTT. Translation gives CASSRGTGGPYSNQPQHF.

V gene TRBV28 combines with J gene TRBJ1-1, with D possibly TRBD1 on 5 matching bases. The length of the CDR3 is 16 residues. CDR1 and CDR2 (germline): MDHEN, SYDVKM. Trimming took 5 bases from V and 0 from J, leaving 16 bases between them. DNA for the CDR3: TGTGCCAGCAGTCCCCGGTGGGGCAGGCTGAACACTGAAGCTTTCTTT. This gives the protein CASSPRWGRLNTEAFF. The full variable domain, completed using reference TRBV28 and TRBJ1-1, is DVKVTQSSRYLVKRTGEKVFLECVQDMDHENMFWYRQDPGLGLRLIYFSYDVKMKEKGDIPEGYSVSREKKERFSLILESASTNQTSMYLCASSPRWGRLNTEAFFGQGTRLTVV.

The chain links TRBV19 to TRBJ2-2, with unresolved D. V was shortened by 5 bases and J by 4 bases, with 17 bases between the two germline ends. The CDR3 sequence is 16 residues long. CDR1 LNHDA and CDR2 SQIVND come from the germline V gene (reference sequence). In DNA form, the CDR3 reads TGTGCCAGTAGTTCCCGCCGCGCCACCGGCACCGGGGAGCTGTTTTTT. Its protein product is CASSSRRATGTGELFF. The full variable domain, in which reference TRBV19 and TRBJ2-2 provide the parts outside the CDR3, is DGGITQSPKYLFRKEGQNVTLSCEQNLNHDAMYWYRQDPGQGLRLIYYSQIVNDFQKGDIAEGYSVSREKKESFPLTVTSAQKNPTAFYLCASSSRRATGTGELFFGEGSRLTVL.

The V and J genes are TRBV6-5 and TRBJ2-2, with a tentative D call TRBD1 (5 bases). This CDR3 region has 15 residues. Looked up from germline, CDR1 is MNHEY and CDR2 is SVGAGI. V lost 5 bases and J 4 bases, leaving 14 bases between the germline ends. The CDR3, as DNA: TGTGCCAGCAGTCTCCAGGGTCCCGGCACCGGGGAGCTGTTTTTT. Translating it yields CASSLQGPGTGELFF.

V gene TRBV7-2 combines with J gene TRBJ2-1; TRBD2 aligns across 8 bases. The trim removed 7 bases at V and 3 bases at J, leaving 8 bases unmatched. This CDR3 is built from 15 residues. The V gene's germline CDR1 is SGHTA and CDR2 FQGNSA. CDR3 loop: CASTPGGARYNEQFF. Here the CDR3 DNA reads TGTGCCAGCACCCCGGGAGGGGCCCGCTACAATGAGCAGTTCTTC.

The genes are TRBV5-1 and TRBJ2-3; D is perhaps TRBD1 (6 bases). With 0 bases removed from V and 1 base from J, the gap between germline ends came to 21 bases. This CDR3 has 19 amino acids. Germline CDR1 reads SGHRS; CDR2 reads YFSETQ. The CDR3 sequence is CASSLVGGENPPGTDTQYF. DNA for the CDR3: TGCGCCAGCAGCTTGGTAGGGGGAGAGAATCCTCCAGGCACAGATACGCAGTATTTT.

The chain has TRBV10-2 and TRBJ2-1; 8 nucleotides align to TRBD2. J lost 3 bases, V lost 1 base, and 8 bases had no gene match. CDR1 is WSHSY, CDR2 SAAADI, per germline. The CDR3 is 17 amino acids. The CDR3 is CASSEFAGGSLYNEQFF. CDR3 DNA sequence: TGCGCCAGCAGTGAGTTTGCGGGAGGATCACTCTACAATGAGCAGTTCTTC.

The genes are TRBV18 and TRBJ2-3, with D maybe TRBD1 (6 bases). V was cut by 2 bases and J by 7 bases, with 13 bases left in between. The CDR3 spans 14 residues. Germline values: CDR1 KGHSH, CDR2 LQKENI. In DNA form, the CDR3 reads TGTGCCAGCTCACCAGGTAACAGGGTCCATACGCAGTATTTT. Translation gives CASSPGNRVHTQYF.

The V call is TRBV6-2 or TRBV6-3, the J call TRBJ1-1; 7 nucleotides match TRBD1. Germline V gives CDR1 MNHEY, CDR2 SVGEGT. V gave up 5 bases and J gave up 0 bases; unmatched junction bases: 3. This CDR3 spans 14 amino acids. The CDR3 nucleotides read TGTGCCAGCAGTAACAGGGGATTGAACACTGAAGCTTTCTTT. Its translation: CASSNRGLNTEAFF.

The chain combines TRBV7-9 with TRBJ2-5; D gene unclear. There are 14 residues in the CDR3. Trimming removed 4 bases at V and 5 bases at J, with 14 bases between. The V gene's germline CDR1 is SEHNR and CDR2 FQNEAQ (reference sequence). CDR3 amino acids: CASSSSGGLETQYF. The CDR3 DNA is TGTGCCAGCAGCTCTTCTGGTGGCTTGGAGACCCAGTACTTC.

CDR3 coding DNA: TGTGCCAGCTCAAAACGGACTAGCGGGAGCACCAATGAGCAGTTCTTC. Amino acids: CASSKRTSGSTNEQFF. The V gene is TRBV18, the J gene TRBJ2-1, with 13 bases aligning to TRBD2. Looked up from germline, CDR1 is KGHSH and CDR2 is LQKENI. The CDR3 runs 16 residues. The V and J ends lost 5 bases and 6 bases, in that order; junction bases with no gene match: 7.

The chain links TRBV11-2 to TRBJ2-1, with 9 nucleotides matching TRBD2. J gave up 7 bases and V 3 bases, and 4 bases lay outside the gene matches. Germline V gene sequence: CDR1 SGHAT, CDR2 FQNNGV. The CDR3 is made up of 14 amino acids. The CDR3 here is CASSFGGRGNEQFF. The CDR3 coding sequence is TGTGCCAGCAGCTTTGGCGGGAGGGGGAATGAGCAGTTCTTC.

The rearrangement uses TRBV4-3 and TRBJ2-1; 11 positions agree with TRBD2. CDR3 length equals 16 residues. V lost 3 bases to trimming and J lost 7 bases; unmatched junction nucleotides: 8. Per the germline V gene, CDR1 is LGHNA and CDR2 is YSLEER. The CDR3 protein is CASSHSFSGGANEQFF. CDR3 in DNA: TGCGCCAGCAGCCACTCCTTTAGCGGGGGGGCGAATGAGCAGTTCTTC.

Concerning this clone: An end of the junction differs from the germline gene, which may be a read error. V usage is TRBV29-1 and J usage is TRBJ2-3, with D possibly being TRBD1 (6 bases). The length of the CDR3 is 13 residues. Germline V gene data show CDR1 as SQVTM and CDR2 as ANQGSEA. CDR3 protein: CSFDRLSTDTQYF. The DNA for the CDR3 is TGCAGCTTTGACAGGCTCAGCACAGATACGCAGTATTTT.

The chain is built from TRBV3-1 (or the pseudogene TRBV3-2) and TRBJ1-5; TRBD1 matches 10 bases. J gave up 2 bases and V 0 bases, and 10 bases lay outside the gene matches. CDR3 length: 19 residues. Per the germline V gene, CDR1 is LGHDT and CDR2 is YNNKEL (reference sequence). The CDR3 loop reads CASSQDRDRGHEGNQPQHF. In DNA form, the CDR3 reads TGTGCCAGCAGCCAAGATCGAGACAGGGGGCATGAGGGCAATCAGCCCCAGCATTTT.

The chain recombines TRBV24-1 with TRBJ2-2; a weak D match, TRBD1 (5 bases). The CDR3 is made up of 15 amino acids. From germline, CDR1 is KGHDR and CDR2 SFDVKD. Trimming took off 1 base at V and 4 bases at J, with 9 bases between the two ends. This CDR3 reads CATSDFRGGTGELFF. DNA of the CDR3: TGTGCCACCAGTGATTTTAGGGGCGGCACCGGGGAGCTGTTTTTT.

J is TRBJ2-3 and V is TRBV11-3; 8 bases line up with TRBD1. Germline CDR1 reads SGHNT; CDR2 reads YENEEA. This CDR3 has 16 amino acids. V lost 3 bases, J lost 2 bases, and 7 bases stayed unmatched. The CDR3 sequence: CASSFFGRGLTDTQYF. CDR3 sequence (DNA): TGTGCCAGCAGCTTCTTCGGCAGGGGGCTCACAGATACGCAGTATTTT. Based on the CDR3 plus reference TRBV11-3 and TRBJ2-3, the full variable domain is EAGVVQSPRYKIIEKKQPVAFWCNPISGHNTLYWYLQNLGQGPELLIRYENEEAVDDSQLPKDRFSAERLKGVDSTLKIQPAELGDSAVYLCASSFFGRGLTDTQYFGPGTRLTVL.

The CDR3 DNA reads as TGTGCCAGCAGCCCACAGGGGGCCAGCAATCAGCCCCAGCATTTT. Translation gives CASSPQGASNQPQHF. This chain links TRBV7-6 with TRBJ1-5; 9 bases line up with TRBD1. CDR3 length: 15 residues. Germline V gene lookup returns CDR1 SGHVS and CDR2 FNYEAQ. The J segment lost 1 base and the V segment lost 5 bases, leaving 3 bases of the junction unmatched.